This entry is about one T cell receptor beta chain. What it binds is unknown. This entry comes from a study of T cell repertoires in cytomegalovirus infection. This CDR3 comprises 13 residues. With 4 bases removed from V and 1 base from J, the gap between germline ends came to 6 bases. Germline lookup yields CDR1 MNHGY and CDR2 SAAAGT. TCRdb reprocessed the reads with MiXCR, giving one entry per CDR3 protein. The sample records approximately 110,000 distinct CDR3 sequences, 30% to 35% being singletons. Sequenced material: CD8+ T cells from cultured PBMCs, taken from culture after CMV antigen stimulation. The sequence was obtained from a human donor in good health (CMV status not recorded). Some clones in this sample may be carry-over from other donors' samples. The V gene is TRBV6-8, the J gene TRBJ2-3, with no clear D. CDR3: CASSLRRTDTQYF. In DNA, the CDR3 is TGTGCCAGCAGTTTGAGACGCACAGATACGCAGTATTTT.